This T cell receptor beta chain was recorded in a study of beta chain features in type 1 diabetes. As for this clone: Antigen unknown.

Notes on the study in general: Among all four CD4+ subsets, Type 1 diabetes patients had TCRB CDR3s that were moderately but significantly shorter.

The CDR3 spans 15 residues. J lost 7 bases, V lost 3 bases, and 8 bases had no gene match. Germline CDR1 is SGDLS and CDR2 is YYNGEE. Reverse transcribing all isolated RNA meant expressed TCRB transcripts were sequenced. Some clones are missing from TCRdb's copy, which holds only in-frame ones; the method was immunoSEQ multiplex PCR. The sample has 120,000 or so clones, roughly 17% seen once. The clonotype originates from a man aged 18 to 29 with type 1 diabetes. V is TRBV9 and J is TRBJ1-4; 8 nucleotides line up with TRBD1. The sequencing sample was made of central memory CD4+ T cells from blood. CDR3 amino acids: CASSEGQGVSEKLFF. The CDR3 DNA is TGTGCCAGCAGCGAAGGACAGGGTGTAAGTGAAAAACTGTTTTTT.